Below, 30 T cell receptor beta chains from the same sample are listed, as sequenced in a study of tumor-infiltrating lymphocytes in primary liver carcinoma. In addition to blood RNA drawn from unsorted whole blood, germline DNA was extracted. Using a constant-region primer together with ProtoScript II reverse transcriptase, TCR beta cDNA was made from around 500 ng of total RNA. For TCR beta, libraries were produced by three nested multiplex PCR rounds using slightly modified ARM-PCR. Primers for the first two PCR rounds were TRBV1-TRBV30 forward primers and a C-beta reverse primer (roughly 10 cycles per round). In TCRdb, the multiplex PCR reads were re-called with MiXCR into one record per CDR3 protein. The sample has 180,000 or so distinct CDR3 sequences, about 60% seen once. The source material was peripheral blood. Every receptor here comes from a man aged 35 to 55 with primary liver carcinoma and hepatitis B virus infection.

The gene calls are TRBV12-3 or TRBV12-4 and TRBJ2-7; TRBD1 is a possible D gene (6 bases). This CDR3 comprises 15 residues. V lost 4 bases and J 4 bases, leaving 17 bases between the germline ends. CDR3 residues: CASSSYKGTSYEQYF. In nucleotides, the CDR3 is TGTGCCAGCAGTTCCTATAAAGGGACATCGTACGAGCAGTACTTC.

The gene calls are TRBV4-2 and TRBJ2-7, with TRBD2 matching 11 bases. The CDR3 sequence is 17 residues long. Germline lookup yields CDR1 LGHNA and CDR2 YNFKEQ. J lost 4 bases, V lost 1 base, and 9 bases had no gene match. The CDR3 is CASSQGLLAGGGYEQYF. CDR3 nucleotides: TGTGCCAGCAGCCAAGGCCTGCTAGCGGGAGGTGGGTACGAGCAGTACTTC.

This clonotype was seen once. The chain joins TRBV13 to TRBJ2-2; 8 bases agree with TRBD2. CDR3 length: 15 residues. From germline, CDR1 is PRHDT and CDR2 FYEKMQ (reference sequence). Trimming removed 7 bases from V and 7 bases from J; junction bases left unmatched: 11. In DNA, the CDR3 is TGTGCCAGCAACTCTTCCGGGGGGGCTGGCGGGGAGCTGTTTTTT. Its translation is CASNSSGGAGGELFF.

Points on this clonotype: This clone may be a read error of a much larger clone one base away. Written as DNA, the CDR3 is TGTGCCAGCACTCCCCCGGGAGCCCGGGAGCTGTTTTTT. Its translation: CASTPPGARELFF. The V gene is TRBV11-2, the J gene TRBJ2-2; D may be TRBD2 (6 bases). Trimming took off 7 bases at V and 9 bases at J, with 15 bases between the two ends. CDR1 SGHAT and CDR2 FQNNGV come from the germline V gene. The CDR3 sequence is 13 residues long.

As to this clonotype: A read error may explain this, as a much larger clone is one base away. The chain is built from TRBV4-1 and TRBJ1-4; a possible D gene is TRBD1 (5 bases). In germline, CDR1 is MGHRA, CDR2 YSYEKL. CDR3 length: 13 residues. The CDR3 spells CTSSQGQGTELFF. CDR3 DNA: TGCACCAGCAGCCAAGGGCAGGGTACGGAACTGTTTTTT.

This clonotype appeared a single time. The gene calls are TRBV5-1 and TRBJ2-1; maybe TRBD1 (5 bases). The CDR3 has 15 amino acids. Deletions cut 0 bases from V and 6 bases from J, with 13 bases between. Germline V CDR1 and CDR2: SGHRS, YFSETQ. The CDR3 loop reads CASSLEGPCGNEQFF. CDR3 nucleotides: TGCGCCAGCAGCTTGGAGGGGCCATGTGGCAATGAGCAGTTCTTC.

A word on this clonotype: The junction shows a germline mismatch at one end, possibly a read error. The rearrangement joins TRBV11-2 to TRBJ2-7, with no clear D. The CDR3 covers 14 residues. The germline CDR1 and CDR2 sequences are SGHAT and FQNNGV. The CDR3 DNA sequence: TGTGGCAGCATCGTAACCGATGGAGCCTACGAGCAGTACTTC. It yields the protein CGSIVTDGAYEQYF.

The DNA for the CDR3 is TGTGCCAGTTCGCAATTAGCAGGGCAAACCGGGGAGCTGTTTTTT. Protein product: CASSQLAGQTGELFF. V gene TRBV12-3 or TRBV12-4 combines with J gene TRBJ2-2, with D perhaps TRBD1 (5 bases). The CDR3 is 15 residues long. V lost 9 bases to trimming and J lost 5 bases, with 19 bases between them.

Notes on this clonotype: It may be a read error: a sequence one base away is much more abundant. The V call is TRBV29-1, the J call TRBJ1-1; D uncertain. The germline V gene has CDR1 SQVTM and CDR2 ANQGSEA. This CDR3 is 10 amino acids long. V was pared by 6 bases and J by 5 bases, with 7 bases between. CDR3 amino acids: CSVTGTEAFF. In nucleotides, the CDR3 is TGCAGCGTCACCGGGACTGAAGCTTTCTTT.

As concerns this clonotype: A single base separates this from a much larger clone, so it may be a read error. The chain has TRBV11-2 and TRBJ2-1; TRBD1 matches 7 bases. CDR1 is SGHAT, CDR2 FQNNGV, per germline. This CDR3 spans 14 amino acids. The CDR3 spells CASRSGGLYNERFF. The CDR3 bases are TGTGCCAGCAGGTCAGGGGGATTGTACAATGAGCGGTTCTTC.

As to this clonotype: Germline is not matched at one junction end, which may reflect a read error. The rearrangement uses TRBV2 and TRBJ2-4; 8 bases agree with TRBD1. This CDR3 has 13 residues. In germline, CDR1 is SNHLY, CDR2 FYNNEI. The CDR3 bases are TGTACCAGCAGACCGACAGGGGAAAACATTCAGTACTTC. The encoded protein is CTSRPTGENIQYF.

The CDR3 loop is CASSYLGETGFYGYTF. The CDR3 nucleotides read TGTGCCAGCAGTTATTTGGGTGAAACGGGTTTCTATGGCTACACCTTC. The rearrangement joins TRBV6-5 to TRBJ1-2; the D is unclear. The ends were cut back, 3 bases at V and 4 bases at J, with 18 bases in the middle. CDR3 length: 16 amino acids. Germline V gene data show CDR1 as MNHEY and CDR2 as SVGAGI.

The rearrangement uses TRBV5-6 and TRBJ2-5; D might be TRBD1 (5 bases). Deletions cut 4 bases from V and 7 bases from J, with 20 bases between. The CDR3 spans 15 residues. Germline CDR1 and CDR2: SGHDT and YYEEEE. CDR3 amino acids: CASSQYGSARGTQYF. As DNA, the CDR3 is TGTGCCAGCAGCCAATACGGTTCAGCAAGGGGGACCCAGTACTTC.

This clonotype was detected a few times. This CDR3 is CASSLGLAGTGETQYF. For the CDR3, the DNA is TGTGCCAGCAGCTTGGGACTAGCGGGGACGGGAGAGACCCAGTACTTC. The rearrangement links TRBV11-2 to TRBJ2-5, with 13 bases lining up with TRBD2. The germline gives CDR1 SGHAT, CDR2 FQNNGV. The CDR3 length is 16 residues. V dropped 3 bases and J dropped 4; count of bases not matched to a gene: 5.

This clonotype was picked up many times. The V and J genes are TRBV11-2 and TRBJ2-3; the D gene is possibly TRBD2 (7 bases). Trimming cost V 5 bases and J 6 bases, with 12 bases left between them. Germline V gene data show CDR1 as SGHAT and CDR2 as FQNNGV. This CDR3 has 13 amino acids. CDR3: CASSLGGADTQYF. The CDR3 coding sequence is TGTGCCAGCAGCCTGGGGGGGGCGGATACGCAGTATTTT.

This clonotype came up many times. The chain couples TRBV12-3 or TRBV12-4 to TRBJ2-1; D is unresolved. V lost 6 bases, J lost 5 bases, and 8 bases lay in between. This CDR3 has 12 residues. Here the CDR3 reads CASSLSDNEQFF. CDR3 bases: TGTGCCAGCAGCTTATCAGACAATGAGCAGTTCTTC.

For this clonotype: One junction end does not reproduce the germline sequence, and a read error may be involved. The rearrangement links TRBV29-1 to TRBJ2-3, with TRBD2 matching 7 bases. This CDR3 has 15 residues. Germline CDR1 reads SQVTM; CDR2 reads ANQGSEA. The CDR3 DNA follows: TGTAGCGTCCTACTAGCGTGGGGCCGGCCAGATACGCAGTATTTT. Translating it yields CSVLLAWGRPDTQYF.

This clonotype appeared a few times. A single base separates this from a much larger clone, so it may be a read error. The chain uses TRBV11-2 and TRBJ2-7; D not certain. CDR3 length equals 13 residues. Germline CDR1 SGHAT, CDR2 FQNNGV. DNA of the CDR3: TGTGCCAGCAGCTTGTTGCCCGCCTACGAGCGGTACTTC. Residues: CASSLLPAYERYF.

V is TRBV19 and J is TRBJ2-1, with a weak D call TRBD1 (5 bases). The germline V gene has CDR1 LNHDA and CDR2 SQIVND (reference sequence). CDR3 length: 14 residues. V was cut by 8 bases and J by 13 bases, with 24 bases left in between. The CDR3 coding sequence is TGTGCCAGTGCTTGGGCAGGGCACCCCTCGCGACAGTTCTTC. This sequence encodes CASAWAGHPSRQFF.

Details on this clonotype: At one of its ends the junction is not consistent with the germline gene, which may arise from a read error. The chain carries TRBV12-3 or TRBV12-4 and TRBJ2-5; perhaps TRBD2 as D (5 bases). The CDR3 sequence is 11 residues long. The CDR3 DNA follows: TGTGCCAGCAGTCGGTGGGAGACCAAGTACTTC. Translation: CASSRWETKYF.

This clonotype has a single count. In this CDR3 the conserved last residue, phenylalanine or tryptophan, is missing, so a read error is likely. The chain has TRBV10-3 and TRBJ1-1, with D possibly TRBD1 on 5 matching bases. This CDR3 has 13 amino acids. Germline CDR1 and CDR2: ENHRY and SYGVKD. V lost 6 bases and J 1 base, leaving 9 bases between the germline ends. The CDR3 DNA reads as TGTGCCATCAGGGGCAGGGCGAACACTGAAGCTTTCTCT. Residues: CAIRGRANTEAFS.

This rearrangement joins TRBV29-1 to TRBJ2-5; 7 bases agree with TRBD1. The length of the CDR3 is 16 residues. Trimming at V came to 1 base and at J to 2 bases, leaving 10 bases not matched to a gene. The germline V gene has CDR1 SQVTM and CDR2 ANQGSEA. CDR3 amino acids: CSVEAGGDREQETQYF. DNA of the CDR3: TGCAGCGTTGAAGCTGGCGGTGACAGGGAACAAGAGACCCAGTACTTC.

A note on this clonotype: The conserved phenylalanine or tryptophan is not found at the CDR3 terminus, so this likely reflects a read error. V usage is TRBV11-2 and J usage is TRBJ2-7; TRBD1 aligns across 11 bases. This CDR3 contains 14 residues. The trim removed 5 bases at V and 5 bases at J, leaving 5 bases unmatched. CDR1 SGHAT and CDR2 FQNNGV come from the germline V gene. The CDR3: CASSRDRGGHEQYL. In DNA, the CDR3 is TGTGCCAGCAGCCGGGACAGGGGGGGCCACGAGCAGTACTTA.

This chain connects TRBV11-2 to TRBJ2-5; 8 bases agree with TRBD1. Germline assignment: CDR1 SGHAT and CDR2 FQNNGV. The V gene end was trimmed by 3 bases and the J gene end by 8 bases; junction bases not matched to a gene: 8. This CDR3 is 14 amino acids long. CDR3 protein: CASSLAQGVDTQYF. The DNA for the CDR3 is TGTGCCAGCAGCTTGGCACAGGGGGTAGATACCCAGTACTTC.

The CDR3 DNA is TGTGCCAGCAGTAAAACACTAGTGGGAGGAGACTACGAGCAGTACTTC. It specifies CASSKTLVGGDYEQYF. V usage is TRBV6-1 and J usage is TRBJ2-7; D possibly corresponds to TRBD2 (6 bases). Trimming removed 5 bases at V and 3 bases at J, with 20 bases between. Germline V CDR1 and CDR2: MNHNS, SASEGT. This CDR3 comprises 16 residues.

This clonotype has a single count. V is TRBV10-3 and J is TRBJ2-2, with 7 bases fitting TRBD1. The length of the CDR3 is 16 residues. Germline-derived CDR1 and CDR2 are ENHRY and SYGVKD. The trim removed 7 bases at V and 6 bases at J, leaving 14 bases unmatched. The CDR3 DNA sequence: TGTGCCATCACCTCAACAGGGGACGCTCAGCCCGGGGAGCTGTTTTTT. Protein: CAITSTGDAQPGELFF.

Note on this clonotype: The CDR3 does not end in the conserved phenylalanine or tryptophan, so this is likely a read error. The J gene is TRBJ2-1, the V gene TRBV29-1; D could derive from TRBD1 or TRBD2 (5 bases each). CDR3 size: 13 residues. The germline CDR1 and CDR2 sequences are SQVTM and ANQGSEA. Trimming stripped 8 bases from V and 7 bases from J, with 18 bases between. This CDR3 is CSSRGVSRNEQFS. For the CDR3, the DNA is TGCAGCTCCCGGGGCGTGTCGCGGAATGAGCAGTTCTCC.

Only a few counts were recorded for this clonotype. The chain uses TRBV6-5 and TRBJ2-7; 9 bases map to TRBD2. The CDR3 is 15 amino acids. Germline CDR1 MNHEY, CDR2 SVGAGI. J lost 2 bases, V lost 0 bases, and 2 bases had no gene match. CDR3 residues: CASSYSSGSPYEQYF. Here the CDR3 DNA reads TGTGCCAGCAGTTACTCTAGCGGGAGCCCCTACGAGCAGTACTTC.

A note on this clonotype: One end of the junction does not line up with germline, which may come from a read error. V is TRBV6-2 or TRBV6-3 and J is TRBJ2-6; TRBD1 is a possible D gene (5 bases). Germline CDR1 and CDR2: MNHEY and SVGEGT. The CDR3 totals 14 residues. The CDR3 loop reads CASSYTSGANVPAF. The CDR3 nucleotides read TGTGCCAGCAGCTACACCTCTGGGGCCAACGTCCCGGCTTTC.

The CDR3 nucleotides are TGTGCCAGCAGCGAGGCTGCTGTGGGGCGCCAGCCCCAGCATTTT. This codes for CASSEAAVGRQPQHF. This sequence joins TRBV6-1 and TRBJ1-5; possible D gene TRBD1, 5 bases. V shed 6 bases and J shed 7 bases, with 19 bases lying between them. This CDR3 is built from 15 residues. Looked up from germline, CDR1 is MNHNS and CDR2 is SASEGT.